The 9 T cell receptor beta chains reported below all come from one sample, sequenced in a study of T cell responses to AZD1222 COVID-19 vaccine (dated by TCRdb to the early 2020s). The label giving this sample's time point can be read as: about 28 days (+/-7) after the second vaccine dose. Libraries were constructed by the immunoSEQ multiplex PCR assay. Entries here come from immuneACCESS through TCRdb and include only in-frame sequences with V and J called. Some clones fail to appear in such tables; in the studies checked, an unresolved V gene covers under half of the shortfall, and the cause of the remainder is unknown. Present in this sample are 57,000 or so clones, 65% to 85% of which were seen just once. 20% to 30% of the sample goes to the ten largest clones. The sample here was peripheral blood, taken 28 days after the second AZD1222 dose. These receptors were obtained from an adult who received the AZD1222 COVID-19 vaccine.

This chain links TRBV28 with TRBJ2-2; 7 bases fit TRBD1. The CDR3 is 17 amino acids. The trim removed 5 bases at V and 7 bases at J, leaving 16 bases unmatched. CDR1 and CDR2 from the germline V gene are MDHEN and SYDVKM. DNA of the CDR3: TGTGCCAGCAGTCACGGTAACAGGGGCCCTACGGGCGGGGAGCTGTTTTTT. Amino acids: CASSHGNRGPTGGELFF.

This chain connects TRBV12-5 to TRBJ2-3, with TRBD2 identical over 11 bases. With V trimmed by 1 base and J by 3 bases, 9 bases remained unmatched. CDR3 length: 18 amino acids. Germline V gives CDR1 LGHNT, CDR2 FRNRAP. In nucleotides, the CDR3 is TGTGCTAGTGGTTTGGGACTAGCGGGATATGGGGGAACAGATACGCAGTATTTT. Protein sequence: CASGLGLAGYGGTDTQYF.

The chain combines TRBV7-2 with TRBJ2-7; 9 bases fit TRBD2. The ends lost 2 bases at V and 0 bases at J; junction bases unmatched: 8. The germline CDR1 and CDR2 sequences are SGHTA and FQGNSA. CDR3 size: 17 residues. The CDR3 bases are TGTGCCAGCAGCTTATACAGTAGCGGGAGTCGCTCCTACGAGCAGTACTTC. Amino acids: CASSLYSSGSRSYEQYF.

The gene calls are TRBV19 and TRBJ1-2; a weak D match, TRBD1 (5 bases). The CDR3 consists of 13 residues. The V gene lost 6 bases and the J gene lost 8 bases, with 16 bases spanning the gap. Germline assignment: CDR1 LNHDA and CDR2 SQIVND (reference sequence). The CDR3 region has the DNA TGTGCCAGTAGACCGCTTACGGGGACCGGCTACACCTTC. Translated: CASRPLTGTGYTF. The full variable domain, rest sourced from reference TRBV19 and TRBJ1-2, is DGGITQSPKYLFRKEGQNVTLSCEQNLNHDAMYWYRQDPGQGLRLIYYSQIVNDFQKGDIAEGYSVSREKKESFPLTVTSAQKNPTAFYLCASRPLTGTGYTFGSGTRLTVV.

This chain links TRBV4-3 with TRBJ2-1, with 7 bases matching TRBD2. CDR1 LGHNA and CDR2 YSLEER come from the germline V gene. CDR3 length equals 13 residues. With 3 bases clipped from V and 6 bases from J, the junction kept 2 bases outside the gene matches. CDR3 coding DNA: TGCGCCAGCAGCCACGGGAGGCCCAATGAGCAGTTCTTC. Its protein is CASSHGRPNEQFF.

The CDR3 is CASSIGFRQGGQPQHF. The DNA of the CDR3 is TGTGCCAGTAGTATCGGTTTTAGGCAGGGGGGCCAGCCCCAGCATTTT. The chain carries TRBV19 and TRBJ1-5; TRBD1 matches at 7 bases. The V and J ends lost 3 bases and 7 bases, in that order; junction bases with no gene match: 12. Germline V gene sequence: CDR1 LNHDA, CDR2 SQIVND (reference sequence). The CDR3 runs to 16 residues. Variable domain in full (rest from reference TRBV19 and TRBJ1-5): DGGITQSPKYLFRKEGQNVTLSCEQNLNHDAMYWYRQDPGQGLRLIYYSQIVNDFQKGDIAEGYSVSREKKESFPLTVTSAQKNPTAFYLCASSIGFRQGGQPQHFGDGTRLSIL.

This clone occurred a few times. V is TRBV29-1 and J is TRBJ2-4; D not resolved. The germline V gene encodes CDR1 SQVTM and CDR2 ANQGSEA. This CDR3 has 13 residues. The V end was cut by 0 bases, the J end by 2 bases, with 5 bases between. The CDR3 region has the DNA TGCAGCGTTGAAGAGGGCACCAAAAACATTCAGTACTTC. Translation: CSVEEGTKNIQYF.

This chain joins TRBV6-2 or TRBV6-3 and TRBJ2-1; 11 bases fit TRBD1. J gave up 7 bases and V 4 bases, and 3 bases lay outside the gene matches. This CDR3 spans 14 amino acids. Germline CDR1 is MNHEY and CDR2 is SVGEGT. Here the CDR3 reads CASSSGTGGNEQFF. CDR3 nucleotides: TGTGCCAGCAGTTCGGGGACAGGGGGAAATGAGCAGTTCTTC.

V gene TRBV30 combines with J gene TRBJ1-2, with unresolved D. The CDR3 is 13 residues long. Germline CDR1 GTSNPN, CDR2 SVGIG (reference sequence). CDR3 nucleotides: TGTGCTCTGTTTACAGCCTCATCCTATGGCTACACCTTC. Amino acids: CALFTASSYGYTF.